This paragraph covers one T cell receptor (beta chain) sequence. The antigen is unknown. CDR1 is SGHTA, CDR2 FQGNSA, per germline. The ends were cut back, 6 bases at V and 5 bases at J, with 7 bases in the middle. The CDR3 runs to 11 residues. The data stem from a study of T cell responses to AZD1222 COVID-19 vaccine. The table came from immunoSEQ multiplex PCR; TCRdb's copy has only in-frame clones and leaves some out. Among some 150,000 clones, approximately 88% were seen once, and the ten largest hold over 13%. Study-wide points: Repertoire sampling was restricted to post-peak T cell response timepoints. Nearly half of spike-specific TCRs reportedly target unmutated variant regions.

Specimen: peripheral blood, collected on day 0 of AZD1222 vaccination. The J gene is TRBJ2-5, the V gene TRBV7-2, with TRBD1 as a possible D gene (5 bases). The clonotype was recovered from an adult in good health. This CDR3 reads CASRPGETQYF. For the CDR3, the DNA is TGTGCCAGCAGACCAGGGGAGACCCAGTACTTC.